This T cell receptor (beta chain) was identified during a study of cytomegalovirus exposure and HLA in healthy donors. Overall study: It was reported in a later analysis that the 120 validation repertoires used the same platform as the roughly 700 first-cohort repertoires. The study's findings and limits: Cytomegalovirus association was listed for around 180 TCR beta chains. Reports showed the classifier diagnosing cytomegalovirus status with high specificity and sensitivity.

In regard to this clone: Its antigen is still unknown.

While the first cohort had 650 to 850 subjects, the donors belonged to the separate validation cohort of about 130 subjects. Method: immunoSEQ multiplex PCR; TCRdb's copy keeps in-frame clones and lacks some. Here the sample spans about 200,000 clones, 81% being singletons. The CDR3 runs to 16 residues. Per germline, CDR1 SGHDT and CDR2 YYEEEE. The V end was cut by 4 bases, the J end by 0 bases, with 16 bases between. Input material: PBMCs. The TCR sequence derives from a woman in her twenties or thirties in good health and CMV-seronegative. This chain joins TRBV5-6 and TRBJ1-1; D might be TRBD1 (5 bases). CDR3 amino acids: CASSVKTALMNTEAFF. CDR3 in DNA: TGTGCCAGCAGCGTGAAGACAGCACTGATGAACACTGAAGCTTTCTTT.